The clone carrying this T cell receptor (beta chain) was counted a few times. V shed 3 bases and J shed 6 bases, with 11 bases lying between them. This CDR3 comprises 12 residues. Germline V gene data show CDR1 as DFQATT and CDR2 as SNEGSKA (reference sequence). TCRdb ran MiXCR on the RT-PCR reads and lists one entry per CDR3 protein. The sample includes hundreds of thousands of distinct CDR3 sequences, 12% to 15% of them seen just once. Sample: memory CD4+ T cells from blood. The sequence derives from a female donor in good health, serving as a healthy control. This chain uses TRBV20-1 with TRBJ1-2; the D gene is possibly TRBD1 (5 bases). This chain's CDR3 is CSASRGVDGYTF. CDR3 DNA sequence: TGCAGTGCTAGTCGGGGGGTTGATGGCTACACCTTC.